The clone carrying this T cell receptor (beta chain) was counted ten times or more. Its antigen is not known. The data derive from a study of blood T cells in healthy people across ages. Study conclusions and caveats: PBMC samples, being unsorted, prevented any conclusive comparison of naive and antigen-experienced cells. Roughly linearly, TCR beta diversity per million T cells fell as age increased.

A J-beta primer mix and a sample-barcoded 5' primer were used in a second PCR of about 7 to 12 cycles. TCRdb reanalysed the 5' RACE reads using MiXCR and keeps one entry per CDR3 protein. This sample carries around 900,000 distinct CDR3 sequences, 25% to 35% of them seen once, and the ten largest clones take about 18%. This CDR3 spans 15 amino acids. Germline values: CDR1 SGHRS, CDR2 YFSETQ. The V and J ends lost 0 bases and 5 bases, in that order; junction bases with no gene match: 5. Donors were healthy Caucasian individuals from Russia aged about 6 to 100. They isolated at least 6 million PBMCs from each sample.

This clonotype originated in a woman aged 80 or over in good health. The sequencing sample was made of blood. The V gene is TRBV5-1, the J gene TRBJ2-5; TRBD1 matches 9 bases. CDR3 bases: TGCGCCAGCAGCTTGGGACAGGGGGTCATGGAGACCCAGTACTTC. Residues: CASSLGQGVMETQYF.